The 9 T cell receptor beta chains given below trace back to one sample, sequenced in a study of T cells expressing NK-cell markers. After re-calling the 5' RACE reads, TCRdb lists one entry per CDR3 protein, DNA absent. This sample's clone table lists a few hundred thousand distinct CDR3 sequences. The sequenced sample consisted of blood T cells: a sorted CD56 or NKG2C T cell subset, CD4+ or CD8+ T cells, or bulk PBMC T cells (not recorded which). The receptors were sampled from a man aged 18-75 years in good health.

The V gene is TRBV11-2, the J gene TRBJ2-1. CDR1 SGHAT and CDR2 FQNNGV come from the germline V gene. The CDR3 totals 13 residues. The CDR3 here is CASSLNVLNEQFF.

The chain uses TRBV6-1 and TRBJ1-3. The CDR3 loop spans 16 amino acids. Germline V gives CDR1 MNHNS, CDR2 SASEGT. The CDR3 sequence: CASRGIGPISGNTIYF.

The CDR3 loop is CASSQVAGNYGYTF. This sequence joins TRBV3-1 and TRBJ1-2. Germline V CDR1 and CDR2: LGHDT, YNNKEL (reference sequence). The CDR3 covers 14 residues. Using reference TRBV3-1 and TRBJ1-2 for the parts outside the CDR3, the full variable domain is DTAVSQTPKYLVTQMGNDKSIKCEQNLGHDTMYWYKQDSKKFLKIMFSYNNKELIINETVPNRFSPKSPDKAHLNLHINSLELGDSAVYFCASSQVAGNYGYTFGSGTRLTVV.

The gene calls are TRBV20-1 and TRBJ1-1. CDR1 and CDR2 from the germline V gene are DFQATT and SNEGSKA (reference sequence). The CDR3 extends over 13 amino acids. The CDR3 here is CSASRLTNTEAFF.

V gene TRBV12-3 or TRBV12-4 combines with J gene TRBJ1-1. CDR3 length equals 14 residues. The CDR3 protein is CASSLNSANTEAFF.

V and J are TRBV3-1 and TRBJ1-1; TCRdb's D call of TRBD1 is untestable without DNA. The germline CDR1 and CDR2 sequences are LGHDT and YNNKEL (reference sequence). The CDR3 has 15 residues. CDR3 amino acids: CASSPPDRGFSEAFF. The full variable domain, completed using reference TRBV3-1 and TRBJ1-1, is DTAVSQTPKYLVTQMGNDKSIKCEQNLGHDTMYWYKQDSKKFLKIMFSYNNKELIINETVPNRFSPKSPDKAHLNLHINSLELGDSAVYFCASSPPDRGFSEAFFGQGTRLTVV.

The V call is TRBV7-9, the J call TRBJ2-1; lacking DNA, the TRBD2 call made by TCRdb goes unchecked. This CDR3 comprises 16 residues. Germline V gene data show CDR1 as SEHNR and CDR2 as FQNEAQ (reference sequence). The CDR3 region is CASSSQRGGGMDEQFF. Supplemented by reference TRBV7-9 and TRBJ2-1, the full variable domain reads DTGVSQNPRHKITKRGQNVTFRCDPISEHNRLYWYRQTLGQGPEFLTYFQNEAQLEKSRLLSDRFSAERPKGSFSTLEIQRTEQGDSAMYLCASSSQRGGGMDEQFFGPGTRLTVL.

The chain combines TRBV5-4 with TRBJ2-2; the TCRdb D gene call, TRBD1, has no DNA to confirm it. Germline assignment: CDR1 SGHNT and CDR2 YYREEE (reference sequence). The CDR3 length is 17 residues. The CDR3 is CASSGRDRGRGTGELFF.

The V call is TRBV6-2 or TRBV6-3, the J call TRBJ2-1; TCRdb's D call of TRBD1 is untestable without DNA. The germline V gene has CDR1 MNHEY and CDR2 SVGEGT. This CDR3 comprises 17 residues. The CDR3 spells CASTGNPQTQAYNEQFF.